This T cell receptor (beta chain) emerged from a study of blood T cell repertoires in COVID-19. About the research overall: Whether acute or convalescent, the COVID-19 samples came from the United States, Italy and Spain. PBMCs, B-cell-depleted T cells, or T cells provided the cDNA or gDNA that made up the material.

CDR3 length: 14 amino acids. Germline V CDR1 and CDR2: MDHEN, SYDVKM. Trimming removed 5 bases from V and 0 bases from J, with 7 bases in between. The study drew participants aged about 18 to 89 years from approximately 23 US areas. Per the study methods: The authors estimated nucleated cell counts from reference gene primer amplification. The data were produced by immunoSEQ multiplex PCR, yet TCRdb's version contains in-frame clones alone and is incomplete. V and J calls and clone size follow that table, whereas D and trimming were derived from the DNA. The table includes some 260,000 clones, roughly four fifths detected once.

The clonotype was recovered from a man in his thirties or forties with acute COVID-19. The sequenced sample was PBMCs or T cells enriched from blood (not recorded which). The chain links TRBV28 to TRBJ1-4, with D unclear. CDR3 region: CASSGFATNEKLFF. The CDR3 DNA is TGTGCCAGCAGTGGCTTTGCAACTAATGAAAAACTGTTTTTT.